This TCR beta chain was identified in a study of blood T cell repertoires in COVID-19. Study-level information: Samples of COVID-19 (acute and convalescent) were obtained from the United States, Italy and Spain. Nucleic acid was either cDNA or gDNA, and it came from T cells, B-cell-depleted T cells, or PBMCs.

Losses at the gene ends were 0 bases for V and 7 bases for J; bases not matched to a gene: 6. The CDR3 is 16 amino acids. Germline values: CDR1 SGHTA, CDR2 FQGTGA. The authors' processing: Using reference gene primer amplification, nucleated cell counts were estimated. Generated by immunoSEQ multiplex PCR, the TCRdb table keeps only in-frame clones and is missing some. D and trimming were read from the DNA, whereas the V and J calls and clone size are those reported in that table. The repertoire includes some 270,000 clones, 86% of them detected once, and under 2% sits in the top ten. The receptor was derived from a woman aged 55 to 70 who had recovered from COVID-19. The V call is TRBV7-3, the J call TRBJ1-6; 7 bases match TRBD1. The sample consisted of peripheral blood. As DNA, the CDR3 is TGTGCCAGCAGCTTAACGACCGGGACAGTCAATTCACCCCTCCACTTT. It codes for CASSLTTGTVNSPLHF. The full variable domain, rest sourced from reference TRBV7-3 and TRBJ1-6, is GAGVSQTPSNKVTEKGKYVELRCDPISGHTALYWYRQSLGQGPEFLIYFQGTGAADDSGLPNDRFFAVRPEGSVSTLKIQRTERGDSAVYLCASSLTTGTVNSPLHFGNGTRLTVT.